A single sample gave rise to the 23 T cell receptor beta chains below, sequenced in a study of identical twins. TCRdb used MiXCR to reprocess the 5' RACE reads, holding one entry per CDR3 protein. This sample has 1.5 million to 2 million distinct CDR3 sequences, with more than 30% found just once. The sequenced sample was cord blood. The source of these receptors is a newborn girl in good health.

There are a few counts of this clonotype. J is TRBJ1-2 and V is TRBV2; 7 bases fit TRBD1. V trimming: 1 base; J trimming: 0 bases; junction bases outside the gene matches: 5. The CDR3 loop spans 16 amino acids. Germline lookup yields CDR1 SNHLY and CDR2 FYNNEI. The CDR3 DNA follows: TGTGCCAGCAGTGAAGAGACAGGGAGAGCTAACTATGGCTACACCTTC. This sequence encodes CASSEETGRANYGYTF.

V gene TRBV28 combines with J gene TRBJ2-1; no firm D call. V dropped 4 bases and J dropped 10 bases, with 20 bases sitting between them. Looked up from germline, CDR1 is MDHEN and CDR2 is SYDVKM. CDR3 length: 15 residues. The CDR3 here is CASSSPLTPNYEQFF. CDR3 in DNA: TGTGCCAGCAGTTCCCCGCTGACGCCCAACTACGAGCAGTTCTTC.

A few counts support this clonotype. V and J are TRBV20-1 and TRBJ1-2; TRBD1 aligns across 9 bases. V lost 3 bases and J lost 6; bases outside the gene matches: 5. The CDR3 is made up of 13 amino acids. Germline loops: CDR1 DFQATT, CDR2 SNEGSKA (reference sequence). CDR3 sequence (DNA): TGCAGTGCTAGGATGGACAGGGGACATGGCTACACCTTC. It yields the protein CSARMDRGHGYTF.

The DNA for the CDR3 is TGTGCCACCAGCCTTTCCAACAATGAGCAGTTCTTC. Protein product: CATSLSNNEQFF. This chain connects TRBV15 to TRBJ2-1; no definite D call. Looked up from germline, CDR1 is LNHNV and CDR2 is YYDKDF (reference sequence). The CDR3 sequence is 12 residues long. The V end lost 5 bases, the J end lost 5 bases, and 7 bases lay between the germline ends.

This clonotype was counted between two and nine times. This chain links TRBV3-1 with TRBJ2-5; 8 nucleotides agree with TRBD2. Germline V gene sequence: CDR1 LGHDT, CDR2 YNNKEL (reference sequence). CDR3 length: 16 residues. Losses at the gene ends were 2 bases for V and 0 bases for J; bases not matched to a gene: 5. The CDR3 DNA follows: TGTGCCAGCAGCCAAAGTGGCGGGGGGTACCAAGAGACCCAGTACTTC. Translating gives CASSQSGGGYQETQYF.

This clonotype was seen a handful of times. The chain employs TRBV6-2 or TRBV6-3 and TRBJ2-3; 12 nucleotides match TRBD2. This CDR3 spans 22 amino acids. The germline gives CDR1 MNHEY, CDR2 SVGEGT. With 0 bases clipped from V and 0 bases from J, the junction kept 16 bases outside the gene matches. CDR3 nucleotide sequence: TGTGCCAGCAGTTACTCGAGTCGGGCTAGCGGGAGGGCCTTTGCTAGCACAGATACGCAGTATTTT. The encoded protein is CASSYSSRASGRAFASTDTQYF.

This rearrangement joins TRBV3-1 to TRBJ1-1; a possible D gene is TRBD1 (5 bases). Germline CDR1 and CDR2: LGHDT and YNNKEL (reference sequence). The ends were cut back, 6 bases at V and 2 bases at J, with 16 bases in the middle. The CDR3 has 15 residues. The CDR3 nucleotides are TGTGCCAGCAGTCCCCCCGGGACGGTCAACACTGAAGCTTTCTTT. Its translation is CASSPPGTVNTEAFF.

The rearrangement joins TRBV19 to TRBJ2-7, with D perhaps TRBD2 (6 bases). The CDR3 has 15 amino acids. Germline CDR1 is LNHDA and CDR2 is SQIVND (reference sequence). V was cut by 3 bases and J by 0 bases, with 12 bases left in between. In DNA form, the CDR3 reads TGTGCCAGTAGTATTACGCGGGACCCCTCCTACGAGCAGTACTTC. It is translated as CASSITRDPSYEQYF.

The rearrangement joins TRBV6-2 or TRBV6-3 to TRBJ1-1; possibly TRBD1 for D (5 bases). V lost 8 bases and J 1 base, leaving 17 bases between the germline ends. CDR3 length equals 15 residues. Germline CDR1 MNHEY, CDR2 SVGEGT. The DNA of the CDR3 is TGTGCCAGCCAAGACAGTTCCCCCCCGAACACTGAAGCTTTCTTT. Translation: CASQDSSPPNTEAFF.

CDR3 in amino acids: CAISESALAGGPSEQFF. DNA for the CDR3: TGTGCCATCAGTGAGTCGGCGCTAGCGGGAGGGCCAAGTGAGCAGTTCTTC. This chain connects TRBV10-3 to TRBJ2-1; 12 nucleotides line up with TRBD2. Germline V gene lookup returns CDR1 ENHRY and CDR2 SYGVKD. CDR3 size: 17 residues. Germline trimming cut 0 bases from V and 9 bases from J; bases unmatched to any gene: 9.

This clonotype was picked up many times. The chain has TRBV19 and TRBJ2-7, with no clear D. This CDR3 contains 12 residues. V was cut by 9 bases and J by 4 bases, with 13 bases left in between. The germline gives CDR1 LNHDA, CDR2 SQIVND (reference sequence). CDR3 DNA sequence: TGTGCCAGCAGCATTAGTGGTTACGAGCAGTACTTC. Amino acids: CASSISGYEQYF.

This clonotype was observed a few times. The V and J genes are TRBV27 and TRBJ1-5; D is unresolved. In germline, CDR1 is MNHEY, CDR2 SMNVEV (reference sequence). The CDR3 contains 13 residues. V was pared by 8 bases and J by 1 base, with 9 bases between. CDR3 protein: CASSVRSNQPQHF. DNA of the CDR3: TGTGCCAGCTCCGTACGGAGCAATCAGCCCCAGCATTTT.

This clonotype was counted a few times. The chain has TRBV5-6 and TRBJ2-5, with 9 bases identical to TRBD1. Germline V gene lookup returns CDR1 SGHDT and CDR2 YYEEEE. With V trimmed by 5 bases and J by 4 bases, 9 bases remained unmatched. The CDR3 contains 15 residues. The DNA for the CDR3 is TGTGCCAGCAGACAAGACATGACAGGGGGAGAGACCCAGTACTTC. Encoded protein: CASRQDMTGGETQYF.

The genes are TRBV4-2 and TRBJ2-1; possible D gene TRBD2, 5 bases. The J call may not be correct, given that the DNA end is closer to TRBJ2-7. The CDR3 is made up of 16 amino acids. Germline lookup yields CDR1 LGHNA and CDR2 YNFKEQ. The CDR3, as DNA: TGTGCCAGCAGCACTCTCGGGGTCCGCTCCTACAATGAGCAGTACTTC. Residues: CASSTLGVRSYNEQYF.

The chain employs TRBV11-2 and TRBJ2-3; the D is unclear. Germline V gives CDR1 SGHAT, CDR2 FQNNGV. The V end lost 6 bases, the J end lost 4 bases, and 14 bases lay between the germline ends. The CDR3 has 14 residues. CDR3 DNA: TGTGCCAGCAGACGTCAGGTCATCCCAGATACGCAGTATTTT. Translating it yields CASRRQVIPDTQYF.

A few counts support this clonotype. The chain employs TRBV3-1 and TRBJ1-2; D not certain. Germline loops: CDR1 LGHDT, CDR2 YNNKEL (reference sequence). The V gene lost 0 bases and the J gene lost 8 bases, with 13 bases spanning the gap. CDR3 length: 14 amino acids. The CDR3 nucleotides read TGTGCCAGCAGCCAAGATAGGAGGCATCGGGGCTACACCTTC. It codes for CASSQDRRHRGYTF.

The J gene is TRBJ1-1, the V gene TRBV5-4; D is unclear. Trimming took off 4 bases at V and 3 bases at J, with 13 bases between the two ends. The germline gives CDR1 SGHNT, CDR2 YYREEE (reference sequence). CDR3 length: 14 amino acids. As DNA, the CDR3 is TGTGCCAGCAGCAACGTGACGCCTTACACTGAAGCTTTCTTT. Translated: CASSNVTPYTEAFF.

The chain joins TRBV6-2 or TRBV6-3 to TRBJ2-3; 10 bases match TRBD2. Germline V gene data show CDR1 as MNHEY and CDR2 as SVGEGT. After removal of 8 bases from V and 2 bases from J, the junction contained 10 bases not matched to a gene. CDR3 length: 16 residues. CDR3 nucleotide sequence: TGTGCCAGCCGGACTAGCGGATGGGCGTCCACAGATACGCAGTATTTT. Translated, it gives CASRTSGWASTDTQYF.

As DNA, the CDR3 is TGTGCCAGCAGCGATTGGACACCACTCAGCTCCTACGAGCAGTACTTC. Its translation is CASSDWTPLSSYEQYF. This sequence joins TRBV6-1 and TRBJ2-7; D might be TRBD1 (5 bases). Germline assignment: CDR1 MNHNS and CDR2 SASEGT. CDR3 length equals 16 residues. Trimming left V 6 bases short and J 0 bases short, with 18 bases between.

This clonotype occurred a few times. The CDR3 loop reads CASSLFPNLDYGYTF. The CDR3 DNA is TGTGCCAGCAGTTTATTCCCAAATTTGGACTATGGCTACACCTTC. J is TRBJ1-2 and V is TRBV12-3 or TRBV12-4; D is ambiguous. The CDR3 sequence is 15 residues long. The V end was cut by 2 bases, the J end by 3 bases, with 13 bases between.

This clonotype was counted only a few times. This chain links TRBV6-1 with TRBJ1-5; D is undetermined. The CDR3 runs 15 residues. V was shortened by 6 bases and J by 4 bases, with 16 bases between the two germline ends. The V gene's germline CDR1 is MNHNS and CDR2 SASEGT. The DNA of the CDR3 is TGTGCCAGCAGCGCGACCTGGATGGGGAATCAGCCCCAGCATTTT. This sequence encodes CASSATWMGNQPQHF.

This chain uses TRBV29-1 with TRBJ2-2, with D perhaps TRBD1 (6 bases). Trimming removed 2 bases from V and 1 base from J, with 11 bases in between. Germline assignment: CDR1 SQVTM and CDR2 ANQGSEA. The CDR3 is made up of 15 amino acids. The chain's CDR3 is CSVERQDKNTGELFF. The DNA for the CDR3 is TGCAGCGTTGAAAGACAGGACAAGAACACCGGGGAGCTGTTTTTT.

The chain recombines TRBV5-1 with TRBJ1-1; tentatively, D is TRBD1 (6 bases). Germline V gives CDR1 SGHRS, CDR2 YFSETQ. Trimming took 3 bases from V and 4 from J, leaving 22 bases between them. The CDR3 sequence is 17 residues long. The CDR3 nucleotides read TGCGCCAGCAGCTCTGTTCCCGGGGGGGCCTCTTCCACTGAAGCTTTCTTT. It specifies CASSSVPGGASSTEAFF.